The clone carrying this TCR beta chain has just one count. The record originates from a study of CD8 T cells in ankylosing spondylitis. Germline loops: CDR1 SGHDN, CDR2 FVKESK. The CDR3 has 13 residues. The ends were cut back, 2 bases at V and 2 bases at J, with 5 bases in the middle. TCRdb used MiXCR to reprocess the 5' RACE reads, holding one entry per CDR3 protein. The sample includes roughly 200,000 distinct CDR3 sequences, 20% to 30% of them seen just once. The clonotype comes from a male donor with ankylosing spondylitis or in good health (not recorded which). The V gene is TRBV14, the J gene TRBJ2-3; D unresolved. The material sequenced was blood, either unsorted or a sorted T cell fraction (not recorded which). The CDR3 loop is CASSQLSTDTQYF. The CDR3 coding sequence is TGTGCCAGCAGCCAACTCTCCACAGATACGCAGTATTTT.